Sequencing of this TCR beta chain was carried out in a study of blood T cell repertoires in COVID-19. Study context: COVID-19 samples from acute and convalescent phases originated in the United States, Italy and Spain. T cells, B-cell-depleted T cells, or PBMCs provided the cDNA or gDNA that served as material.

V lost 7 bases and J lost 6, with 16 bases in between. From germline, CDR1 is MDHEN and CDR2 SYDVKM. This CDR3 is built from 14 residues. Seattle researchers signed up patients amid active infection and tracked them longitudinally. Source study methods: Reference gene primers were amplified, and this amplification served to estimate nucleated cell counts. The assay was immunoSEQ multiplex PCR, and TCRdb's table has in-frame clones only and misses some. Clone size and V and J calls were adopted from that table, with D and trimming inferred from the DNA. The sample lists about 140,000 clones, about 87% occurring once.

Sequenced sample: peripheral blood. This TCR was sampled from a human donor with COVID-19, enrolled during active disease. The donor label of this sample is uncertain. The chain carries TRBV28 and TRBJ2-1, with a possible D match to TRBD1 (5 bases). CDR3 region: CASILRRQSNEQFF. The CDR3 DNA reads as TGTGCCAGCATCCTACGGAGACAGTCCAATGAGCAGTTCTTC.